This is a list of T cell receptor beta chains from one sample in a study of blood T cell repertoires in COVID-19. Using immunoSEQ multiplex PCR, the repertoire was profiled, and TCRdb retains in-frame clones only, with some absent. The sample has about 200,000 clones, roughly 88% seen once. Source material: peripheral blood. The origin of the receptors is a human donor in a cohort sampled during active COVID-19. CDR3s include the opening cysteine and the closing phenylalanine or tryptophan.

V gene	CDR3 protein
TRBV27	CASRYPGHTDTQYF
TRBV15	CATSRDRGVSGRGYTF
TRBV5-5	CASSAPDRVQETQYF
TRBV19	CASTPLPRTAAGSNQPQHF
TRBV6-6	CASSYSSSGRASEQFF
TRBV6-5	CASSKLNEQFF
TRBV27	CASSYATGPRNTGELFF
TRBV12-5	CASVEGGPYNEQFF
TRBV5-1	CASNPTGHDEKLFF
TRBV18	CASSPSGQGFATNEKLFF
TRBV27	CASQRMDRGNQPQHF
TRBV27	CASSSLGPTGMVQETQYF
TRBV7-9	CASSLSQYEQYF
TRBV28	CASTVTGVKAEQYF
TRBV27	CASSLTGTETQYF
TRBV3-1/TRBV3-2	CASRPAGSGELFF
TRBV5-6	CASSLSLAHEQFF
TRBV11-2	CASSLLGETQYF
TRBV19	CASRDRTNYGYTF
TRBV18	CASSRGIDRGTETQYF
TRBV4-1	CASSQEPKPSLTDTQYF
TRBV2	CASSPNLALETQYF
TRBV3-1/TRBV3-2	CASSPHLSGASTDTQYF
TRBV29-1	CSVEDRPDRQLF
TRBV6-5	CASSYRPSGSGDTQYF
TRBV6-6	CASRLSGRTYEQYF
TRBV4-1	CASSKGLSNQPQHF
TRBV18	CASSLGQGGNQPQHF
TRBV28	CASSYRSGPAVDEQYF
TRBV5-1	CASSPGGGRRETQYF
TRBV7-2	CASSPGLAGSRSTQYF
TRBV5-4	CASNSGGRYNEQFF
TRBV19	CASSIRGAEQYF
TRBV29-1	CSAGLAGSLTSYNEQFF
TRBV6-2/TRBV6-3	CASSGTGVSTDTQYF
TRBV28	CASSRGTGNYGYTF
TRBV6-5	CASSYAGATNEKLFF
TRBV6-5	CASRKHDEQFF
TRBV5-4	CASSYSGNTIYF
TRBV4-2	CASSHRTGEGAFF
TRBV28	CLTGSGNTIYF
TRBV2	CASRSNENSPLHF
TRBV6-1	CASSEAGTGRIEQYF
TRBV24-1	CATSDRTSGRSGELFF
TRBV5-4	CASTMRGSREEQYF
TRBV4-2	CASSQDSGIGLAESYEQYF
TRBV28	CASSFSGSPNEQYF
TRBV19	CASMTETNTEAFF
TRBV28	CASRRNWNEQFF
TRBV18	CASSPQGTGDGHEQYF
TRBV4-2	CASSQGEGVYEQFF
TRBV19	CASNRGGPRGETQYF
TRBV6-6	CASGTGGSYEQYF
TRBV7-6	CASSLTEMYNEQFF
TRBV9	CASSVDDNHGYTF
TRBV25-1	CASGNTSSTGSGYYEQYF
TRBV3-1/TRBV3-2	CASSHPPAGSPDTQYF